These T cell receptor beta chains were read from a single sample in a study of T cell responses to AZD1222 COVID-19 vaccine. Libraries were prepared by immunoSEQ multiplex PCR; TCRdb keeps only in-frame clonotypes and omits some of them. The sample includes 150,000 to 200,000 clones, 85% to 90% of them seen just once. The input for sequencing was peripheral blood, taken on day 0 of AZD1222 vaccination. Every receptor here comes from an adult in good health. Each CDR3 is given with its conserved first and last residue.

V,J,CDR3
TRBV14,TRBJ1-2,CASSQDHDMPYGYTF
TRBV28,TRBJ2-3,CASSDSGRADTQYF
TRBV19,TRBJ1-2,CASSSAGPFGYTF
TRBV7-9,TRBJ1-2,CASSLVQGLSGGYTF
TRBV18,TRBJ2-1,CASSRDQGEQFF
TRBV7-8,TRBJ1-3,CASSPRIQGASGNTIYF
TRBV6-2/TRBV6-3,TRBJ1-6,CASSTASYNSPLHF
TRBV6-5,TRBJ1-2,CASSDSDSYGYTF
TRBV6-5,TRBJ1-3,CATEQAFGNTIYF
TRBV28,TRBJ1-6,CASITDRVNSPLHF